The sequence of this TCR beta chain was determined in a study of T cell responses to AZD1222 COVID-19 vaccine. Here immunoSEQ multiplex PCR was the method, and the copy in TCRdb shows in-frame clones only, minus some. The top ten clones hold under 1.2% of a sample with 100,000 to 150,000 clones, 92% of them seen once. Points on this clone: The antigen remains undetermined. Other nucleotide sequences in the sample specify the same CDR3.

Study-level points and caveats: Within unmutated variant regions lay the reported targets of nearly half of spike-specific TCRs. Vaccine-associated CD4 TCRs ranged over spike, dominating at 160-218 and 743-854.

The sequence came from an adult in good health. The sequencing here drew on peripheral blood, taken on day 0 of AZD1222 vaccination.

CDR3 residues: CASSLEGQETQYF. The CDR3 DNA is TGCGCCAGCAGCTTGGAGGGACAAGAGACCCAGTACTTC. The V call is TRBV5-1, the J call TRBJ2-5; D is unresolved. V was clipped by 0 bases and J by 2 bases, with 5 bases between them. CDR1 is SGHRS, CDR2 YFSETQ, per germline. The CDR3 is 13 amino acids. The entire variable domain, with the rest obtained from reference TRBV5-1 and TRBJ2-5, is as follows: KAGVTQTPRYLIKTRGQQVTLSCSPISGHRSVSWYQQTPGQGLQFLFEYFSETQRNKGNFPGRFSGRQFSNSRSEMNVSTLELGDSALYLCASSLEGQETQYFGPGTRLLVL.